The clone carrying this T cell receptor beta chain was recorded many times. The antigen is unknown. Compared with germline, one end of the junction differs, possibly owing to a read error. This entry comes from a study of regulatory T cells in long-lasting Graves disease. Study results and limitations: Small sample size may have lowered accuracy.

Arm-PCR with iRepertoire HTBI primers amplified the CDR3 regions for these TCR beta libraries. TCRdb recomputed calls from the multiplex PCR reads with MiXCR, one row per CDR3 protein. The sample records around 500,000 distinct CDR3 sequences, about 16% being singletons. Stated time point: newly diagnosed GD, antithyroid drugs for less than 3 months. Preparation of the TCR library used RNA extracted from PBMCs. The same sample was also studied in work on T cells in Graves' hyperthyroidism and ophthalmopathy. That paper adds: Uncontrolled infection, other autoimmune disease, pregnancy or lactation disqualified patients from enrolment. HTBI primers drove first-round RT-PCR of the TCR CDR3.

The specimen comprised peripheral blood mononuclear cells (PBMCs), sampled at new diagnosis, from a patient treated with antithyroid drugs. This receptor was identified in a woman aged 35-65 years with Graves disease.

The CDR3: CASSLVGSNTEAFF. The CDR3, as DNA: TGTGCCAGCTCATTAGTTGGTTCGAACACTGAAGCTTTCTTT. The chain combines TRBV5-1 with TRBJ1-1; D call uncertain. This CDR3 is 14 amino acids long. Germline V gene lookup returns CDR1 SGHRS and CDR2 YFSETQ.